This TCR gamma chain was observed in a study of γδ T cells in repeated Plasmodium falciparum infection. In its sample, this clone was seen a few times. Its target is unknown. A read error likely explains this, since a far larger clone differs by one base. Other DNA sequences in the same sample also yield this CDR3. General study findings and limits: Vgamma9/Vdelta2+ repertoires stayed stably polyclonal over time and infection. Malian children's Vdelta2-negative repertoires appeared more expanded and less diverse than Australians'.

The CDR3 runs to 15 residues. Germline CDR1 GITISATS, CDR2 ISYDGTV (reference sequence). Gammadelta T cells were flow-sorted from PBMC into Vgamma9/Vdelta2+ and Vdelta2-negative populations for bulk analysis. Each sorted gammadelta sample had TRG and TRD chains sequenced. TCRdb re-called clones from the multiplex PCR reads using CATT. The table has approximately 26,000 gamma-chain clones, around 2.9% seen once. Sequencing was carried out using gamma-delta T cells from blood. This receptor was obtained from a pool of human donors (malaria-infected and uninfected, not separated). The J gene is uncalled and the V gene is TRGV9. The CDR3 DNA reads TGTGCCTTGTGGGAGGTGCAGGGGCTTTGTTATAAGAAGCTCTTT. It codes for CALWEVQGLCYKKLF.